Below are 30 T cell receptor beta chains sequenced from a single sample in a study of cytomegalovirus exposure and HLA in healthy donors. PCR involved 60 Vbeta and 13 Jbeta primers. TCRdb keeps only in-frame clones here, not all; method: immunoSEQ multiplex PCR. Of 120,000 or so clones listed, around 82% are singletons. The specimen sequenced was PBMCs. The receptor source for this set is a male donor in good health and CMV-seropositive.

J is TRBJ2-7 and V is TRBV11-2, with D possibly matching TRBD1 (7 bases). Germline V gives CDR1 SGHAT, CDR2 FQNNGV. Trimming shortened V by 1 base and J by 5 bases, and 9 bases separated the two germline ends. The CDR3 loop spans 13 amino acids. The CDR3 loop is CASSLGRGDEQYF. In DNA form, the CDR3 reads TGTGCCAGCAGCTTAGGCAGGGGGGACGAGCAGTACTTC.

The rearrangement joins TRBV19 to TRBJ2-7; D perhaps matches TRBD2 (6 bases). This CDR3 comprises 12 residues. The germline V and J ends were trimmed by 6 bases and 7 bases, with 13 bases remaining between them. The germline gives CDR1 LNHDA, CDR2 SQIVND (reference sequence). CDR3 in DNA: TGTGCCAGTAGCTCCTCGGGGGTAGAGCAGTACTTC. Protein product: CASSSSGVEQYF.

This clone was recorded only once. The chain links TRBV18 to TRBJ2-5, with D unclear. CDR3 length: 13 amino acids. Trimming stripped 3 bases from V and 1 base from J, with 6 bases between. Germline CDR1 and CDR2: KGHSH and LQKENI. The CDR3 DNA reads as TGTGCCAGCTCACCCCCTACCCAAGAGACCCAGTACTTC. This codes for CASSPPTQETQYF.

This chain uses TRBV30 with TRBJ2-7; 13 nucleotides line up with TRBD2. Trimming took 4 bases from V and 4 from J; bases not matched to a gene: 7. Germline V CDR1 and CDR2: GTSNPN, SVGIG (reference sequence). The CDR3 is made up of 15 amino acids. The CDR3 region has the DNA TGTGCCTGGACCACCCCGGGACTAGCGGGGTACGAGCAGTACTTC. The encoded protein is CAWTTPGLAGYEQYF. Full variable domain (missing parts from reference TRBV30 and TRBJ2-7): SQTIHQWPATLVQPVGSPLSLECTVEGTSNPNLYWYRQAAGRGLQLLFYSVGIGQISSEVPQNLSASRPQDRQFILSSKKLLLSDSGFYLCAWTTPGLAGYEQYFGPGTRLTVT.

The V and J genes are TRBV2 and TRBJ1-1; no reliable D call. The CDR3 runs 15 residues. V lost 2 bases, J lost 1 base, and 11 bases lay in between. CDR1 and CDR2 from the germline V gene are SNHLY and FYNNEI. The CDR3 reads CASSEISSPNTEAFF. The CDR3, as DNA: TGTGCCAGCAGTGAAATTTCGTCCCCGAACACTGAAGCTTTCTTT. Variable domain in full (rest from reference TRBV2 and TRBJ1-1): EPEVTQTPSHQVTQMGQEVILRCVPISNHLYFYWYRQILGQKVEFLVSFYNNEISEKSEIFDDQFSVERPDGSNFTLKIRSTKLEDSAMYFCASSEISSPNTEAFFGQGTRLTVV.

This chain connects TRBV14 to TRBJ1-1; D is undetermined. The CDR3 has 13 amino acids. Germline values: CDR1 SGHDN, CDR2 FVKESK. Deletions cut 4 bases from V and 0 bases from J, with 6 bases between. DNA of the CDR3: TGTGCCAGCAGCCCTAGGATGAACACTGAAGCTTTCTTT. Translation: CASSPRMNTEAFF.

The chain uses TRBV10-3 and TRBJ1-5, with D possibly matching TRBD1 (6 bases). The V end was cut by 3 bases, the J end by 4 bases, with 28 bases between. The CDR3 runs to 20 residues. CDR1 is ENHRY and CDR2 is SYGVKD in the germline V gene. The CDR3 region is CAISDPDRPGSQSMNQPQHF. The DNA of the CDR3 is TGTGCCATCAGTGATCCCGACAGGCCGGGCTCTCAATCCATGAATCAGCCCCAGCATTTT.

The chain recombines TRBV27 with TRBJ2-3; D perhaps matches TRBD2 (6 bases). The V gene's germline CDR1 is MNHEY and CDR2 SMNVEV (reference sequence). CDR3 size: 15 residues. V was clipped by 4 bases and J by 4 bases, with 15 bases between them. In DNA, the CDR3 is TGTGCCAGCAGTTATGACGGGGGAAGGGCAGATACGCAGTATTTT. This sequence encodes CASSYDGGRADTQYF.

CDR3 nucleotides: TGTGCCAGCAGCTGGGCCAGGGGTCGCTACGAGCAGTACTTC. Its protein product is CASSWARGRYEQYF. The chain recombines TRBV7-8 with TRBJ2-7, with D possibly TRBD1 on 6 matching bases. The CDR3 runs 14 residues. Trimming took off 4 bases at V and 3 bases at J, with 13 bases between the two ends. Germline-derived CDR1 and CDR2 are SGHVS and FQNEAQ.

The CDR3 DNA sequence: TGTGCCAGCAGCCCACAGGGCCTGGAACTGTTTTTT. As protein: CASSPQGLELFF. The chain combines TRBV7-9 with TRBJ1-4, with D tentatively TRBD1 (6 bases). The CDR3 is made up of 12 amino acids. Germline CDR1 reads SEHNR; CDR2 reads FQNEAQ (reference sequence). Between the trimmed V and J ends, which lost 5 bases and 12 bases, there was a span of 13 bases.

This clone has a handful of counts. J is TRBJ2-7 and V is TRBV27; D perhaps matches TRBD1 (7 bases). This CDR3 is 13 amino acids long. Germline V gene lookup returns CDR1 MNHEY and CDR2 SMNVEV (reference sequence). V shed 6 bases and J shed 6 bases, with 15 bases lying between them. The CDR3 here is CASSSGGPSEQYF. CDR3 bases: TGTGCCAGCAGCTCAGGGGGGCCTAGCGAGCAGTACTTC.

The genes are TRBV4-1 and TRBJ2-7; D gene uncertain. V was shortened by 0 bases and J by 2 bases, with 8 bases between the two germline ends. CDR1 and CDR2 (germline): MGHRA, YSYEKL. The CDR3 length is 14 residues. CDR3 DNA sequence: TGCGCCAGCAGCCAAGACCCCTCGGCCTACGAGCAGTACTTC. It codes for CASSQDPSAYEQYF.

The chain uses TRBV29-1 and TRBJ2-2; tentative D call: TRBD2 (6 bases). Trimming cost V 0 bases and J 6 bases, with 11 bases left between them. The CDR3 extends over 14 amino acids. CDR1 and CDR2 (germline): SQVTM, ANQGSEA. CDR3 in amino acids: CSVEELAGAGELFF. The CDR3 DNA reads as TGCAGCGTTGAAGAACTAGCCGGAGCCGGGGAGCTGTTTTTT.

V gene TRBV6-5 combines with J gene TRBJ2-7; a possible D gene is TRBD1 (5 bases). The CDR3 length is 14 residues. Germline V CDR1 and CDR2: MNHEY, SVGAGI. V lost 6 bases to trimming and J lost 3 bases, with 15 bases between them. The CDR3 loop is CASSWGSSHYEQYF. CDR3 sequence (DNA): TGTGCCAGCAGCTGGGGCAGCTCCCACTACGAGCAGTACTTC.

The V gene is TRBV18, the J gene TRBJ2-3; 10 bases fit TRBD1. CDR3 length equals 18 residues. Germline V gene sequence: CDR1 KGHSH, CDR2 LQKENI. The junction had 17 bases not matched to a gene; V was cut back by 6 bases and J by 5 bases. This CDR3 reads CASSSTGGIPLSGDTQYF. CDR3 DNA: TGTGCCAGCTCCTCGACAGGGGGCATACCTCTATCTGGAGATACGCAGTATTTT.

The V and J genes are TRBV5-1 and TRBJ2-3, with a weak D call TRBD1 (5 bases). In germline, CDR1 is SGHRS, CDR2 YFSETQ. The V end was cut by 1 base, the J end by 5 bases, with 20 bases between. The CDR3 is made up of 17 amino acids. This CDR3 reads CASSLTLQGVSKDTQYF. CDR3 nucleotide sequence: TGCGCCAGCAGCTTGACACTGCAGGGTGTGTCGAAAGATACGCAGTATTTT.

This chain uses TRBV9 with TRBJ1-2; weak D call: TRBD1 (6 bases). Trimming removed 0 bases from V and 5 bases from J, with 8 bases in between. The CDR3 length is 13 residues. Per the germline V gene, CDR1 is SGDLS and CDR2 is YYNGEE. The CDR3 nucleotides read TGTGCCAGCAGCGTAGAGGGGGTTTATGGCTACACCTTC. Translated: CASSVEGVYGYTF.

The V gene is TRBV7-8, the J gene TRBJ1-5; no reliable D call. Trimming stripped 4 bases from V and 4 bases from J, with 8 bases between. Germline V CDR1 and CDR2: SGHVS, FQNEAQ. This CDR3 has 13 residues. The CDR3 sequence is CASSSGGNQPQHF. The CDR3 DNA reads TGTGCCAGCAGCTCCGGAGGGAATCAGCCCCAGCATTTT.

The chain uses TRBV7-9 and TRBJ1-2, with D possibly matching TRBD1 (6 bases). Germline V CDR1 and CDR2: SEHNR, FQNEAQ (reference sequence). V was clipped by 8 bases and J by 4 bases, with 14 bases between them. The CDR3 is 13 amino acids. CDR3 sequence: CASSSGGLYGYTF. Written as DNA, the CDR3 is TGTGCCAGCTCGTCGGGGGGCCTCTATGGCTACACCTTC.

This chain connects TRBV5-8 to TRBJ1-6; 7 bases agree with TRBD1. CDR3 size: 13 residues. With V trimmed by 3 bases and J by 11 bases, 5 bases remained unmatched. The germline gives CDR1 SGHTS, CDR2 YDEGEE. This CDR3 reads CASSYRQGPPLHF. The CDR3 region has the DNA TGTGCCAGCAGCTATCGACAGGGCCCACCCCTCCACTTT.

The V gene is TRBV19, the J gene TRBJ1-1; a weak D match, TRBD1 (5 bases). Trimming pared 9 bases from V and 7 bases from J, leaving 21 bases between. The CDR3 is made up of 14 amino acids. CDR1 and CDR2 from the germline V gene are LNHDA and SQIVND (reference sequence). The CDR3 loop reads CASIDWGVFGEAFF. CDR3 DNA sequence: TGTGCCAGCATCGACTGGGGGGTCTTTGGTGAAGCTTTCTTT.

The chain joins TRBV28 to TRBJ2-1; TRBD1 matches at 9 bases. J lost 8 bases, V lost 4 bases, and 12 bases had no gene match. This CDR3 has 16 residues. Germline loops: CDR1 MDHEN, CDR2 SYDVKM. CDR3: CASSSTRDRALYEQFF. CDR3 sequence (DNA): TGTGCCAGCAGTTCAACTCGGGACAGGGCATTATATGAGCAGTTCTTC.

This clone has just a few counts. The V call is TRBV27, the J call TRBJ2-4; maybe TRBD2 (6 bases). The germline CDR1 and CDR2 sequences are MNHEY and SMNVEV (reference sequence). Trimming took off 5 bases at V and 7 bases at J, with 18 bases between the two ends. The CDR3 extends over 15 amino acids. This CDR3 reads CASSLLAGAGNIQYF. CDR3 DNA sequence: TGTGCCAGCAGTCTCCTCGCCGGGGCGGGGAACATTCAGTACTTC.

The table lists this clone with a count of one. J is TRBJ2-2 and V is TRBV4-3; D is ambiguous. V was cut by 0 bases and J by 1 base, with 6 bases left in between. CDR1 and CDR2 from the germline V gene are LGHNA and YSLEER. The CDR3 runs to 15 residues. CDR3 nucleotide sequence: TGCGCCAGCAGCCAAGATTCCCAGAACACCGGGGAGCTGTTTTTT. This encodes CASSQDSQNTGELFF.

This chain's CDR3 is CASSHPTSGTSGSNEQFF. For the CDR3, the DNA is TGTGCCAGCAGCCACCCAACCTCCGGGACTAGCGGGAGCAATGAGCAGTTCTTC. V usage is TRBV28 and J usage is TRBJ2-1, with 14 positions matching TRBD2. Trimming at V came to 6 bases and at J to 6 bases, leaving 13 bases not matched to a gene. CDR3 length: 18 residues. CDR1 is MDHEN, CDR2 SYDVKM, per germline.

This chain joins TRBV7-2 and TRBJ1-2, with TRBD1 matching over 7 bases. This CDR3 comprises 15 residues. CDR1 SGHTA and CDR2 FQGNSA come from the germline V gene. Trimming removed 4 bases from V and 6 bases from J; junction bases left unmatched: 11. The CDR3 region has the DNA TGTGCCAGCAGCTCACAGACAGGGACGCTGGATGGCTACACCTTC. Its protein is CASSSQTGTLDGYTF.

The chain joins TRBV7-2 to TRBJ1-4, with 8 nucleotides matching TRBD1. The J segment lost 6 bases and the V segment lost 5 bases, leaving 5 bases of the junction unmatched. This CDR3 comprises 14 residues. Looked up from germline, CDR1 is SGHTA and CDR2 is FQGNSA. The CDR3 DNA reads as TGTGCCAGCAGCCTCGACAGGGGTGATGAAAAACTGTTTTTT. It translates to CASSLDRGDEKLFF.

This chain joins TRBV5-4 and TRBJ2-5; tentative D call: TRBD1 (6 bases). V was pared by 2 bases and J by 5 bases, with 10 bases between. Germline lookup yields CDR1 SGHNT and CDR2 YYREEE (reference sequence). This CDR3 region has 13 residues. For the CDR3, the DNA is TGTGCCAGCAGCTTCGAAAGGGGGGAGACCCAGTACTTC. This codes for CASSFERGETQYF.

The table lists this clone with a count of one. The genes are TRBV4-3 and TRBJ2-7; 7 bases align to TRBD1. The V segment lost 5 bases and the J segment 0 bases; nucleotides outside the gene matches: 10. The CDR3 covers 16 residues. The germline V gene has CDR1 LGHNA and CDR2 YSLEER. In DNA form, the CDR3 reads TGCGCCAGCAGCGTAGGGGGCGGCGACAGCTCCTACGAGCAGTACTTC. It translates to CASSVGGGDSSYEQYF.

The rearrangement uses TRBV30 and TRBJ1-1; tentative D call: TRBD1 (5 bases). V gave up 0 bases and J gave up 1 base, with 18 bases separating them. CDR3 size: 17 residues. The germline gives CDR1 GTSNPN, CDR2 SVGIG (reference sequence). The CDR3 loop is CAWSVLWGVGPNTEAFF. CDR3 nucleotides: TGTGCCTGGAGTGTACTTTGGGGGGTTGGACCGAACACTGAAGCTTTCTTT.